The entry that follows covers one TCR beta chain sequence. Its antigen is not known. The method was immunoSEQ multiplex PCR; TCRdb's version includes in-frame clones alone and lacks a portion of them. Of 110,000 or so clones in the sample, roughly 89% were seen once. The sample is drawn from a study of T cell responses to AZD1222 COVID-19 vaccine. Deletions cut 6 bases from V and 6 bases from J, with 21 bases between. CDR1 and CDR2 from the germline V gene are MDHEN and SYDVKM. The CDR3 loop spans 15 amino acids. Findings and caveats of the study: Clonal diversity may have been underestimated in mostly white British donors. Repertoire collection took place solely once the T cell response had peaked.

Sequences were derived from peripheral blood, sampled on day 0 of AZD1222 vaccination. This TCR came from an adult in good health. J is TRBJ2-7 and V is TRBV28; possibly TRBD1 for D (6 bases). This chain's CDR3 is CASSHLSGQRSEQYF. In nucleotides, the CDR3 is TGTGCCAGCAGCCACCTCTCGGGACAAAGGAGCGAGCAGTACTTC.